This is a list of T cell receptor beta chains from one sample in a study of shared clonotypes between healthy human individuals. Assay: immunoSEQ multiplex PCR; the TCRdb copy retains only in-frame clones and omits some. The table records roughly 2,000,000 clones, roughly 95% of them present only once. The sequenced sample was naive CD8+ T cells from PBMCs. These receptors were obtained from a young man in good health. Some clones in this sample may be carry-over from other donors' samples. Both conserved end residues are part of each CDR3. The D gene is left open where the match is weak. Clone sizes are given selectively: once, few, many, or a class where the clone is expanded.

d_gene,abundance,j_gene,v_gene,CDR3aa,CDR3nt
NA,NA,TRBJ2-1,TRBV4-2,CASSPGQISYNEQFF,TGTGCCAGCAGCCCCGGGCAAATCTCCTACAATGAGCAGTTCTTC
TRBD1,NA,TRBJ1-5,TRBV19,CASKTWTGDQPQHF,TGTGCCAGTAAAACATGGACAGGCGATCAGCCCCAGCATTTT
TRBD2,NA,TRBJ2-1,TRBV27,CASRGTSGSINEQFF,TGTGCCAGCAGAGGGACTAGCGGGAGTATCAATGAGCAGTTCTTC
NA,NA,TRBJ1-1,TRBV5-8,CASSSIGKPDTEAFF,TGTGCCAGCAGCTCCATTGGGAAACCAGACACTGAAGCTTTCTTT
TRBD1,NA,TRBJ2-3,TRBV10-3,CAISGQGMEDTQYF,TGTGCCATCAGCGGACAGGGGATGGAGGATACGCAGTATTTT
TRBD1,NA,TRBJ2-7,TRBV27,CASRSGTGIISEQYF,TGTGCCAGCCGATCCGGGACAGGGATTATTAGCGAGCAGTACTTC
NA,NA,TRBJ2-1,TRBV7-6,CASSLGREWTEQFF,TGTGCCAGCAGCTTAGGACGGGAGTGGACTGAGCAGTTCTTC
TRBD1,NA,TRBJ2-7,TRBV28,CASVIRGQDEQYF,TGTGCCAGTGTTATAAGGGGACAGGACGAGCAGTACTTC
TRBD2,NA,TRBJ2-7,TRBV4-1,CASSLAGGLYEQYF,TGCGCCAGCAGCCTAGCGGGAGGCTTGTACGAGCAGTACTTC
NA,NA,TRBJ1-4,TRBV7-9,CASSAGREKLFF,TGTGCCAGCAGCGCAGGGAGGGAAAAACTGTTTTTT
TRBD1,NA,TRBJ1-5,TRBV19,CASSIDRRGQQPQHF,TGTGCCAGTAGTATAGATCGAAGGGGGCAACAGCCCCAGCATTTT
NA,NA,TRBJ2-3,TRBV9,CASSVEYRLSTDTQYF,TGTGCCAGCAGCGTAGAATACAGGCTTAGCACAGATACGCAGTATTTT
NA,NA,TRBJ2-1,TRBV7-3,CASSPRGSRGNEQFF,TGTGCCAGCAGCCCCCGGGGCTCGCGTGGGAATGAGCAGTTCTTC
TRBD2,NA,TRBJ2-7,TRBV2,CASRPVAGGPGSYEQYF,TGTGCCAGCAGGCCGGTAGCGGGAGGCCCAGGCTCCTACGAGCAGTACTTC
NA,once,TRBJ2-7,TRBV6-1,CASTPRDPPADEQYF,TGTGCCAGCACGCCCCGCGACCCTCCCGCGGACGAGCAGTACTTC
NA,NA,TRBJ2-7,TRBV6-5,CASSWLGYEQYF,TGTGCCAGCAGTTGGCTCGGCTACGAGCAGTACTTC
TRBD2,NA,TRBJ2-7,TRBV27,CASSFSGLATEQYF,TGTGCCAGCAGTTTCTCAGGACTAGCGACCGAGCAGTACTTC
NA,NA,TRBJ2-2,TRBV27,CASRSGLANTGELFF,TGTGCCAGCAGATCGGGGCTAGCGAACACCGGGGAGCTGTTTTTT
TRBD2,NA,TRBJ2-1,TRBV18,CASSLPTSGSNEQFF,TGTGCCAGCTCACTTCCGACTAGCGGGAGCAATGAGCAGTTCTTC
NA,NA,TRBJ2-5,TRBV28,CASSDRWTETQYF,TGTGCCAGCAGCGACAGGTGGACGGAGACCCAGTACTTC
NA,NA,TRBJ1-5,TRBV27,CASSPMGGNNQPQHF,TGTGCCAGCAGTCCCATGGGGGGTAACAATCAGCCCCAGCATTTT
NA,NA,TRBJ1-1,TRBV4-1,CASGGGWSTEAFF,TGCGCCAGCGGGGGGGGATGGAGCACTGAAGCTTTCTTT